The 21 T cell receptor beta chains listed next were all sequenced from one sample in a study of identical twins. TCRdb used MiXCR to reprocess the 5' RACE reads, holding one entry per CDR3 protein. Of approximately 620,000 distinct CDR3 sequences detected, over 8.5% appear once; the ten largest clones hold 0.85% to 1%. These sequences were also reported in another study, on yellow fever vaccine responses in identical twins.

Sequences were obtained from PBMCs. These TCRs come from a woman younger than 35 in good health.

This clonotype was seen many times. This CDR3 is CASSSWDRRYGYTF. The CDR3 DNA follows: TGCGCCAGCAGCTCCTGGGACAGGCGCTATGGCTACACCTTC. This chain joins TRBV5-1 and TRBJ1-2; 8 nucleotides match TRBD1. The CDR3 totals 14 residues. Unmatched junction bases numbered 5, after V lost 3 bases and J lost 4 bases. Germline loops: CDR1 SGHRS, CDR2 YFSETQ.

This clonotype was counted many times. The chain links TRBV6-2 or TRBV6-3 to TRBJ2-7; unclear D gene. Per the germline V gene, CDR1 is MNHEY and CDR2 is SVGEGT. The CDR3 spans 14 residues. The CDR3 sequence: CPVDPEVITYEQYF. The CDR3 region has the DNA TGTCCCGTAGACCCAGAGGTAATAACCTACGAGCAGTACTTC.

This clonotype was seen ten or more times. The rearrangement joins TRBV12-3 or TRBV12-4 to TRBJ2-1; D remains ambiguous. The V gene lost 5 bases and the J gene lost 5 bases, with 7 bases spanning the gap. CDR3 length equals 12 residues. The CDR3, as DNA: TGTGCCAGCAGTCCCGGCAACAATGAGCAGTTCTTC. It codes for CASSPGNNEQFF.

This clonotype was seen more than once but under ten times. The chain joins TRBV25-1 to TRBJ2-1; D may match TRBD1 or TRBD2 (6 bases each). Per germline, CDR1 MGHDK and CDR2 SYGVNS. Trimming pared 8 bases from V and 5 bases from J, leaving 19 bases between. This CDR3 is built from 15 residues. This CDR3 is CASGGGGPWNNEQFF. The CDR3 DNA reads TGTGCCAGCGGCGGTGGGGGGCCGTGGAACAATGAGCAGTTCTTC.

This clonotype has a handful of counts. The chain is built from TRBV7-2 and TRBJ2-3; D may be TRBD1 (7 bases). The CDR3 has 17 residues. CDR1 is SGHTA and CDR2 is FQGNSA in the germline V gene. V was trimmed by 2 bases and J by 6 bases, leaving 21 bases between them. CDR3 bases: TGTGCCAGCAGCTTAAGTGCAGGGGGGCTTGGGAAGGATACGCAGTATTTT. It translates to CASSLSAGGLGKDTQYF.

This clonotype came up many times. This chain joins TRBV6-2 or TRBV6-3 and TRBJ2-1; 8 bases match TRBD2. Germline V gene sequence: CDR1 MNHEY, CDR2 SVGEGT. Losses at the gene ends were 6 bases for V and 7 bases for J; bases not matched to a gene: 8. The CDR3 loop spans 14 amino acids. DNA for the CDR3: TGTGCCAGCAGCACCGGACGGGAGGGTAATGAGCAGTTCTTC. Protein sequence: CASSTGREGNEQFF.

This chain links TRBV15 with TRBJ2-4; D could derive from TRBD1 or TRBD2 (5 bases each). The germline CDR1 and CDR2 sequences are LNHNV and YYDKDF (reference sequence). The CDR3 extends over 17 amino acids. V was cut by 1 base and J by 2 bases, with 15 bases left in between. The CDR3 region has the DNA TGTGCCACCAGCAGAGGAAGAGTTGAGGGACCCAAAAACATTCAGTACTTC. Translated: CATSRGRVEGPKNIQYF.

This clonotype occurred a few times. This chain links TRBV28 with TRBJ2-5; weak D call: TRBD2 (7 bases). The CDR3 covers 15 residues. Trimming shortened V by 7 bases and J by 1 base, and 16 bases separated the two germline ends. The V gene's germline CDR1 is MDHEN and CDR2 SYDVKM. CDR3 loop: CASTTRGTTQETQYF. The CDR3 DNA sequence: TGTGCCAGCACCACGAGGGGGACTACCCAAGAGACCCAGTACTTC.

This rearrangement joins TRBV12-3 or TRBV12-4 to TRBJ2-1, with TRBD2 identical over 16 bases. The CDR3 runs to 16 residues. Losses at the gene ends were 6 bases for V and 4 bases for J; bases not matched to a gene: 3. The CDR3 reads CASRRGLAGGYNEQFF. CDR3 nucleotide sequence: TGTGCCAGCAGACGGGGACTAGCGGGAGGGTACAATGAGCAGTTCTTC.

J is TRBJ1-2 and V is TRBV11-2; no firm D call. CDR3 length: 13 amino acids. Germline V gives CDR1 SGHAT, CDR2 FQNNGV. V lost 2 bases to trimming and J lost 4 bases, with 8 bases between them. CDR3: CASSLKRSYGYTF. The CDR3 coding sequence is TGTGCCAGCAGCTTAAAAAGGTCCTATGGCTACACCTTC.

This clonotype was seen a handful of times. The rearrangement uses TRBV27 and TRBJ2-7, with D maybe TRBD2 (6 bases). There are 17 residues in the CDR3. Germline loops: CDR1 MNHEY, CDR2 SMNVEV (reference sequence). V lost 4 bases and J 7 bases, leaving 26 bases between the germline ends. In DNA, the CDR3 is TGTGCCAGCAGTTCGAGCCCCTGGGAGGCCTCCCTACGGGAGCAGTACTTC. Translated, it gives CASSSSPWEASLREQYF.

Ten or more counts support this clonotype. DNA of the CDR3: TGTGCCAGCAGCCCTTCGTTAGGGGGGACAGGGTTTGAAGCTTTCTTT. Translation gives CASSPSLGGTGFEAFF. The chain links TRBV7-9 to TRBJ1-1; TRBD1 matches at 9 bases. The V gene end was trimmed by 5 bases and the J gene end by 7 bases; junction bases not matched to a gene: 14. Per the germline V gene, CDR1 is SEHNR and CDR2 is FQNEAQ (reference sequence). This CDR3 has 16 amino acids.

The chain joins TRBV4-3 to TRBJ2-1, with 7 bases matching TRBD2. Germline values: CDR1 LGHNA, CDR2 YSLEER. The J segment lost 8 bases and the V segment lost 1 base, leaving 5 bases of the junction unmatched. The length of the CDR3 is 14 residues. The CDR3: CASSQALAIDEQFF. The CDR3 DNA is TGCGCCAGCAGCCAAGCACTAGCGATCGATGAGCAGTTCTTC.

This clonotype came up many times. The chain couples TRBV7-2 to TRBJ2-7; D is possibly TRBD1 (5 bases). Germline V lookup: CDR1 SGHTA, CDR2 FQGNSA. Deletions cut 3 bases from V and 2 bases from J, with 11 bases between. The CDR3 length is 14 residues. CDR3 residues: CASSFQGNTYEQYF. The DNA of the CDR3 is TGTGCCAGCAGCTTTCAGGGAAACACCTACGAGCAGTACTTC.

The rearrangement joins TRBV11-2 to TRBJ2-4; 8 bases are shared with TRBD1. Germline CDR1 is SGHAT and CDR2 is FQNNGV. V lost 0 bases to trimming and J lost 1 base; unmatched junction nucleotides: 8. This CDR3 spans 18 amino acids. The CDR3 region is CASSLDRDRLLAKNIQYF. Here the CDR3 DNA reads TGTGCCAGCAGCTTAGATCGGGACAGGCTCTTGGCCAAAAACATTCAGTACTTC.

In this sample, this clonotype turned up once. A much larger clone lies a single base off, so this may be a read error. The CDR3 end shows no conserved phenylalanine or tryptophan, and so a read error is likely. The chain joins TRBV7-2 to TRBJ2-1; tentatively, D is TRBD2 (5 bases). CDR1 and CDR2 (germline): SGHTA, FQGNSA. Trimming shortened V by 2 bases and J by 8 bases, and 13 bases separated the two germline ends. This CDR3 is 14 amino acids long. The CDR3 protein is CASSLPSLGHEQFY. The CDR3 DNA sequence: TGTGCCAGCAGCTTACCCTCACTAGGGCATGAGCAGTTCTAC.

This clonotype was seen a handful of times. The chain links TRBV4-1 to TRBJ2-5, with a possible D match to TRBD1 (6 bases). Germline assignment: CDR1 MGHRA and CDR2 YSYEKL. The CDR3 is made up of 14 amino acids. The V and J ends lost 4 bases and 9 bases respectively, with 18 bases between them. DNA of the CDR3: TGCGCCAGCAGCCCCAACCCCCCGCAGGGGTCCCAGTACTTC. This translates into CASSPNPPQGSQYF.

This clonotype was seen only a few times. V gene TRBV9 combines with J gene TRBJ1-2; 12 nucleotides line up with TRBD1. The J segment lost 4 bases and the V segment lost 4 bases, leaving 8 bases of the junction unmatched. Germline lookup yields CDR1 SGDLS and CDR2 YYNGEE. The CDR3 loop spans 16 amino acids. The CDR3 bases are TGTGCCAGCAGCCCGATTCCGGGACAGGGGGCCTATGGCTACACCTTC. It is translated as CASSPIPGQGAYGYTF.

In this sample, this clonotype turned up a few times. This chain connects TRBV27 to TRBJ1-1, with 7 nucleotides matching TRBD1. The CDR3 extends over 14 amino acids. J was trimmed by 8 bases and V by 3 bases; bases with no gene match: 9. Germline CDR1 and CDR2: MNHEY and SMNVEV (reference sequence). DNA for the CDR3: TGTGCCAGCAGTTTGAATTCCGGGACAGAGGAAGCTTTCTTT. This translates into CASSLNSGTEEAFF.

This clonotype turned up a few times. The gene calls are TRBV29-1 and TRBJ1-5; 7 positions match TRBD1. This CDR3 has 15 residues. The V gene end was trimmed by 6 bases and the J gene end by 2 bases; junction bases not matched to a gene: 10. Germline V lookup: CDR1 SQVTM, CDR2 ANQGSEA. CDR3 DNA sequence: TGCAGCGTGAGTGACAGGGCTGTTGGCAATCAGCCCCAGCATTTT. It is translated as CSVSDRAVGNQPQHF. The full variable domain, its missing parts supplied by reference TRBV29-1 and TRBJ1-5, is SAVISQKPSRDICQRGTSLTIQCQVDSQVTMMFWYRQQPGQSLTLIATANQGSEATYESGFVIDKFPISRPNLTFSTLTVSNMSPEDSSIYLCSVSDRAVGNQPQHFGDGTRLSIL.

The sample holds a few counts of this clonotype. The CDR3 loop reads CASSPRQGMDGYTF. CDR3 nucleotides: TGTGCCAGCAGCCCCCGACAGGGCATGGATGGCTACACCTTC. This chain links TRBV7-8 with TRBJ1-2; TRBD1 aligns across 7 bases. The V gene end was trimmed by 5 bases and the J gene end by 6 bases; junction bases not matched to a gene: 9. This CDR3 is built from 14 residues. Germline V lookup: CDR1 SGHVS, CDR2 FQNEAQ.